Below, 3 T cell receptor beta chains from the same sample are listed, as sequenced in a study of control samples from healthy donors and cancer patients. Repertoires were generated with immunoSEQ multiplex PCR, while TCRdb's copy carries only in-frame clones and drops some. This table holds about 120,000 clones, 88% found once. The sample comprised blood. The origin of the receptors is a woman in her 70s in good health.

This rearrangement joins TRBV2 to TRBJ1-3; the D gene is possibly TRBD1 (5 bases). Germline V gene data show CDR1 as SNHLY and CDR2 as FYNNEI. This CDR3 contains 12 residues. The V end was cut by 7 bases, the J end by 3 bases, with 7 bases between. The CDR3 reads CASTGYGNTIYF. The CDR3 coding sequence is TGTGCCAGCACAGGGTATGGAAACACCATATATTTT.

This clone was recorded once. The V gene is TRBV6-2 or TRBV6-3, the J gene TRBJ2-1; 11 bases match TRBD2. The CDR3 runs 15 residues. Germline values: CDR1 MNHEY, CDR2 SVGEGT. V dropped 5 bases and J dropped 8; count of bases not matched to a gene: 8. The CDR3 protein is CASSRLAGGPDEQFF. CDR3 nucleotide sequence: TGTGCCAGCAGTCGCTTAGCGGGGGGGCCGGATGAGCAGTTCTTC.

This clone has just one count. The chain uses TRBV6-2 or TRBV6-3 and TRBJ1-6, with 7 bases fitting TRBD1. With 6 bases clipped from V and 10 bases from J, the junction kept 9 bases outside the gene matches. Germline CDR1 is MNHEY and CDR2 is SVGEGT. This CDR3 is built from 14 residues. CDR3 DNA: TGTGCCAGCAGCGAACAGGGGTCAAGATCACCCCTCCACTTT. Amino acids: CASSEQGSRSPLHF.